This TCR delta chain was identified in a study of human gamma delta and Vdelta1 T cells. TCRdb re-analyzed the PCR reads via CATT. The sample carries roughly 4,300 delta-chain clones, roughly a quarter recorded once. The V end was cut by 7 bases, the J end by 0 bases, with 11 bases between. Germline CDR1 is GEAIGNYY and CDR2 is EKD. CDR3 length: 13 amino acids. The sample taken for sequencing was naive CD27+ Vdelta1 gamma-delta T cells from blood. V usage is TRDV2 and J usage is TRDJ1; D gene uncertain. This sequence originates from a human donor in good health. In DNA, the CDR3 is TGTGCCTGCCGGGCACCAAACACCGATAAACTCATCTTT. Translating it yields CACRAPNTDKLIF.